Below are 29 T cell receptor beta chains sequenced from a single sample in a study of shared clonotypes between healthy human individuals. Some clones are missing from TCRdb's copy, which holds only in-frame ones; the method was immunoSEQ multiplex PCR. The data hold hundreds of thousands of clones, with around 73% observed a single time. The sequenced sample was memory CD4+ T cells sorted from blood. Stated subset: CD45RA-negative fraction. All receptors derive from a woman aged 25 to 39 in good health.

The chain combines TRBV7-6 with TRBJ2-5; D perhaps matches TRBD2 (6 bases). V was shortened by 4 bases and J by 5 bases, with 14 bases between the two germline ends. CDR1 and CDR2 (germline): SGHVS, FNYEAQ. CDR3 length: 14 amino acids. CDR3 sequence (DNA): TGTGCCAGCAGCTATAGCGGTCTGGGGGAGACCCAGTACTTC. Residues: CASSYSGLGETQYF. Complete variable domain (other parts from reference TRBV7-6 and TRBJ2-5): GAGVSQSPRYKVTKRGQDVALRCDPISGHVSLYWYRQALGQGPEFLTYFNYEAQQDKSGLPNDRFSAERPEGSISTLTIQRTEQRDSAMYRCASSYSGLGETQYFGPGTRLLVL.

V gene TRBV11-1 combines with J gene TRBJ2-1, with D hard to call. The CDR3 contains 14 residues. The V gene's germline CDR1 is SGHAT and CDR2 FQDESV (reference sequence). The ends were cut back, 3 bases at V and 4 bases at J, with 10 bases in the middle. CDR3 nucleotide sequence: TGTGCCAGCAGCTTGGAGAGGAATTACAATGAGCAGTTCTTC. It yields the protein CASSLERNYNEQFF.

A remark on this clone: The same CDR3 also results from other DNA sequences found in this sample. The chain has TRBV6-1 and TRBJ2-5; D ambiguous. V was clipped by 2 bases and J by 2 bases, with 6 bases between them. The CDR3 length is 13 residues. Germline CDR1 MNHNS, CDR2 SASEGT. CDR3 residues: CASSERGQETQYF. The CDR3 nucleotides read TGTGCCAGCAGTGAAAGAGGTCAAGAGACCCAGTACTTC.

CDR3 amino acids: CASGTGVYEQYF. As DNA, the CDR3 is TGTGCCAGCGGGACAGGGGTCTACGAGCAGTACTTC. V is TRBV6-1 and J is TRBJ2-7, with 10 bases lining up with TRBD1. The CDR3 is made up of 12 amino acids. J was trimmed by 3 bases and V by 8 bases; bases with no gene match: 1. Germline lookup yields CDR1 MNHNS and CDR2 SASEGT.

The chain links TRBV5-1 to TRBJ2-2, with D uncertain. This CDR3 region has 14 residues. With 2 bases removed from V and 6 bases from J, the gap between germline ends came to 11 bases. CDR1 SGHRS and CDR2 YFSETQ come from the germline V gene. In DNA, the CDR3 is TGCGCCAGCAGCTTTAGACTGGGCTCCGGGGAGCTGTTTTTT. Translating it yields CASSFRLGSGELFF.

The chain couples TRBV6-1 to TRBJ2-6; the D call may be TRBD1 or TRBD2 (5 bases each). V was pared by 4 bases and J by 0 bases, with 16 bases between. Germline V gene sequence: CDR1 MNHNS, CDR2 SASEGT. This CDR3 is 18 amino acids long. The CDR3 DNA follows: TGTGCCAGCAGTGGCCGGGACCGAATATACTCTGGGGCCAACGTCCTGACTTTC. Its translation: CASSGRDRIYSGANVLTF.

This clone appeared a single time. The genes are TRBV4-2 and TRBJ2-6, with D possibly being TRBD1 or TRBD2 (5 bases each). Germline V gene lookup returns CDR1 LGHNA and CDR2 YNFKEQ. This CDR3 has 14 amino acids. The V end lost 2 bases, the J end lost 13 bases, and 15 bases lay between the germline ends. The CDR3, as DNA: TGTGCCAGCAGCCAAATGGGACCCGCTGAAGTCCTGACTTTC. Residues: CASSQMGPAEVLTF.

The rearrangement links TRBV19 to TRBJ2-3, with 7 bases that match TRBD1. The germline CDR1 and CDR2 sequences are LNHDA and SQIVND (reference sequence). J lost 3 bases, V lost 5 bases, and 8 bases had no gene match. This CDR3 is 15 amino acids long. The CDR3 spells CASSPMTGLTDTQYF. The DNA of the CDR3 is TGTGCCAGTAGTCCAATGACAGGGTTGACAGATACGCAGTATTTT.

The DNA for the CDR3 is TGCAGCGTTGAGGGACGGACGTTCTACAATGAGCAGTTCTTC. Protein sequence: CSVEGRTFYNEQFF. The rearrangement uses TRBV29-1 and TRBJ2-1; perhaps D is TRBD1 or TRBD2 (5 bases each). Germline CDR1 is SQVTM and CDR2 is ANQGSEA. V was trimmed by 3 bases and J by 3 bases, leaving 12 bases between them. This CDR3 is 14 amino acids long.

The rearrangement links TRBV2 to TRBJ1-1; D is possibly TRBD1 (5 bases). With 7 bases removed from V and 1 base from J, the gap between germline ends came to 16 bases. The CDR3 contains 15 residues. The germline CDR1 and CDR2 sequences are SNHLY and FYNNEI. The CDR3 here is CASTFQGASNTEAFF. The CDR3 nucleotides are TGTGCCAGCACATTTCAGGGCGCATCGAACACTGAAGCTTTCTTT.

The chain joins TRBV28 to TRBJ1-2, with TRBD1 matching over 11 bases. The germline V gene encodes CDR1 MDHEN and CDR2 SYDVKM. The length of the CDR3 is 13 residues. J was trimmed by 4 bases and V by 10 bases; bases with no gene match: 5. The CDR3 DNA reads TGTGCCACCAGGACAGGGGGCTTCTATGGCTACACCTTC. It codes for CATRTGGFYGYTF.

The sample holds a few counts of this clone. The chain uses TRBV28 and TRBJ2-1; 10 nucleotides line up with TRBD2. Germline loops: CDR1 MDHEN, CDR2 SYDVKM. This CDR3 is 14 amino acids long. Trimming removed 7 bases from V and 10 bases from J; junction bases left unmatched: 10. The CDR3 bases are TGTGCCAGCACTAGCGGGAGCTCGGGGAGGGAGCAGTTCTTC. Translated, it gives CASTSGSSGREQFF.

The chain combines TRBV6-1 with TRBJ1-5; TRBD1 might be the D (6 bases). Deletions cut 8 bases from V and 4 bases from J, with 18 bases between. The CDR3 covers 15 residues. Germline assignment: CDR1 MNHNS and CDR2 SASEGT. CDR3 sequence (DNA): TGTGCCAGCGGGACAATTGGACGGGAAAATCAGCCCCAGCATTTT. This translates into CASGTIGRENQPQHF.

V gene TRBV5-8 combines with J gene TRBJ2-7, with TRBD2 matching over 8 bases. V was pared by 4 bases and J by 2 bases, with 8 bases of the junction left unmatched. CDR3 length equals 15 residues. CDR1 and CDR2 (germline): SGHTS, YDEGEE. CDR3 in DNA: TGTGCCAGCAGCGCGGGAGGAGCGGGAGCCTACGAGCAGTACTTC. The encoded protein is CASSAGGAGAYEQYF.

This clone has a handful of counts. The J gene is TRBJ2-7, the V gene TRBV20-1; D not resolved. The germline V and J ends were trimmed by 3 bases and 9 bases, with 12 bases remaining between them. The CDR3 is 11 amino acids. In germline, CDR1 is DFQATT, CDR2 SNEGSKA (reference sequence). Here the CDR3 reads CSASIQLRQYF. In nucleotides, the CDR3 is TGCAGTGCTAGTATACAGCTAAGGCAGTACTTC.

The rearrangement joins TRBV27 to TRBJ1-2; D may be TRBD1 (5 bases). CDR1 is MNHEY, CDR2 SMNVEV, per germline (reference sequence). The CDR3 extends over 13 amino acids. V gave up 7 bases and J gave up 4 bases, with 13 bases separating them. The CDR3 nucleotides read TGTGCCAGCAAACTACAGGAGGGCTATGGCTACACCTTC. Its translation is CASKLQEGYGYTF.

This clone was detected only a few times. The rearrangement uses TRBV11-3 and TRBJ2-1; weak D call: TRBD2 (5 bases). Trimming stripped 5 bases from V and 0 bases from J, with 8 bases between. The CDR3 has 14 amino acids. In germline, CDR1 is SGHNT, CDR2 YENEEA. The CDR3 loop reads CASSRSDSYNEQFF. CDR3 nucleotides: TGTGCCAGCAGCCGTAGCGACTCCTACAATGAGCAGTTCTTC.

Note on this clone: This specimen includes other DNA sequences encoding the same CDR3. CDR3 in amino acids: CAISDSSGIYEQYF. CDR3 nucleotide sequence: TGTGCCATCAGTGATTCAAGCGGGATCTACGAGCAGTACTTC. The chain uses TRBV10-3 and TRBJ2-7, with 7 bases matching TRBD2. The CDR3 consists of 14 residues. In germline, CDR1 is ENHRY, CDR2 SYGVKD. V shed 3 bases and J 3 bases; nucleotides not matched to a gene: 5.

The V call is TRBV23-1, the J call TRBJ2-7; D ambiguous. TRBV23-1 is treated as an ORF (open reading frame) with a function not yet certain. The V and J ends lost 3 bases and 0 bases respectively, with 18 bases between them. The length of the CDR3 is 17 residues. The CDR3 DNA reads TGCGCCAGCAGTCAGGGAAGAGTTTTGAGGAGCTCCTACGAGCAGTACTTC. It specifies CASSQGRVLRSSYEQYF.

The J gene is TRBJ2-1, the V gene TRBV10-3; 7 bases fit TRBD1. V gave up 2 bases and J gave up 1 base; unmatched junction bases: 5. In germline, CDR1 is ENHRY, CDR2 SYGVKD. This CDR3 has 16 amino acids. The CDR3 DNA reads as TGTGCCATCAGTGAGCTGGCAGGGGGATCCTACAATGAGCAGTTCTTC. It specifies CAISELAGGSYNEQFF.

V is TRBV28 and J is TRBJ1-4, with a tentative D call TRBD1 (5 bases). The length of the CDR3 is 16 residues. Trimming stripped 4 bases from V and 4 bases from J, with 16 bases between. The germline gives CDR1 MDHEN, CDR2 SYDVKM. CDR3 DNA sequence: TGTGCCAGCAGTTCACGCTCCCCCCAGGGTAATGAAAAACTGTTTTTT. Amino acids: CASSSRSPQGNEKLFF.

V gene TRBV2 combines with J gene TRBJ1-1; D ambiguous. Germline V lookup: CDR1 SNHLY, CDR2 FYNNEI. Trimming left V 9 bases short and J 4 bases short, with 15 bases between. The CDR3 totals 13 residues. CDR3 in amino acids: CASNEREVTEAFF. The DNA for the CDR3 is TGTGCCAGTAACGAAAGGGAGGTCACTGAAGCTTTCTTT.

At least ten counts were recorded for this clone. The sample contains more than one DNA sequence encoding this CDR3. The chain joins TRBV28 to TRBJ2-5, with D perhaps TRBD1 (6 bases). The CDR3 has 12 amino acids. The V gene lost 6 bases and the J gene lost 2 bases, with 7 bases spanning the gap. Germline CDR1 MDHEN, CDR2 SYDVKM. The CDR3 protein is CASRQGQETQYF. As DNA, the CDR3 is TGTGCCAGCAGACAGGGACAAGAGACCCAGTACTTC.

This clone was counted between two and nine times. The chain is built from TRBV5-1 and TRBJ2-1, with D maybe TRBD1 (6 bases). This CDR3 spans 15 amino acids. Trimming shortened V by 4 bases and J by 3 bases, and 14 bases separated the two germline ends. CDR1 and CDR2 from the germline V gene are SGHRS and YFSETQ. Written as DNA, the CDR3 is TGCGCCAGCAGCATGGACAGTTCCCTCTACAATGAGCAGTTCTTC. Translation gives CASSMDSSLYNEQFF.

V usage is TRBV7-8 and J usage is TRBJ2-7; no firm D call. CDR3 length: 15 amino acids. Germline V gene data show CDR1 as SGHVS and CDR2 as FQNEAQ. V dropped 1 base and J dropped 0 bases, with 10 bases sitting between them. In DNA form, the CDR3 reads TGTGCCAGCAGCTTAGTAGCTCTCAACTCCTACGAGCAGTACTTC. This encodes CASSLVALNSYEQYF.

In its sample, this clone was seen a few times. The rearrangement links TRBV20-1 to TRBJ2-1; D call uncertain. The CDR3 is 11 amino acids. The V end was cut by 5 bases, the J end by 4 bases, with 6 bases between. Germline values: CDR1 DFQATT, CDR2 SNEGSKA (reference sequence). CDR3 nucleotides: TGCAGTGCTCTGAAGTACAATGAGCAGTTCTTC. The encoded protein is CSALKYNEQFF.

The CDR3 DNA follows: TGTGCCAGCAGCTTAGCGCGGGAAGGATACAGAGGGTCCTACAATGAGCAGTTCTTC. It is translated as CASSLAREGYRGSYNEQFF. The chain uses TRBV7-8 and TRBJ2-1; D perhaps matches TRBD2 (6 bases). The V end was cut by 0 bases, the J end by 1 base, with 19 bases between. CDR1 and CDR2 from the germline V gene are SGHVS and FQNEAQ. This CDR3 is 19 amino acids long.

V usage is TRBV2 and J usage is TRBJ2-3, with 11 bases fitting TRBD2. J lost 5 bases, V lost 6 bases, and 7 bases had no gene match. Germline values: CDR1 SNHLY, CDR2 FYNNEI. The CDR3 totals 15 residues. Written as DNA, the CDR3 is TGTGCCAGCAGAAAACTAGCGGGAGTTTTAGATACGCAGTATTTT. Translation: CASRKLAGVLDTQYF.

This chain joins TRBV28 and TRBJ1-1; D perhaps matches TRBD1 (6 bases). The germline V and J ends were trimmed by 5 bases and 0 bases, with 13 bases remaining between them. CDR1 is MDHEN and CDR2 is SYDVKM in the germline V gene. This CDR3 region has 15 residues. CDR3 bases: TGTGCCAGCAGTGCCGCACAGGGCCTGAACACTGAAGCTTTCTTT. Encoded protein: CASSAAQGLNTEAFF.